The rows below give T cell receptor beta chains drawn from one sample of a study of response to subunit inactivated influenza vaccine. TCRdb re-derived calls from the RT-PCR reads in MiXCR, one entry per CDR3 protein. In the table there are roughly 650,000 distinct CDR3 sequences, 15% to 19% of which are singletons. Sequences were derived from PBMCs from blood, sampled about 11 days after vaccination. All receptors derive from a man aged 50 to 60 who received an inactivated influenza vaccine. The CDR3 runs from the conserved cysteine through the conserved F or W. D genes are given only for firm matches. Part of the rows lack a size; the others show once, few, many or a class for expanded clones.

D gene	V gene	clone size	J gene	CDR3 protein	CDR3 DNA
NA	TRBV13	NA	TRBJ2-6	CASSTRGAQGANVLTF	TGTGCCAGCAGCACTCGCGGGGCGCAAGGGGCCAACGTCCTGACTTTC
TRBD2	TRBV6-1	NA	TRBJ2-1	CASSLTGGGRSYNEQFF	TGTGCCAGCAGTCTAACTGGGGGGGGTCGGTCCTACAATGAGCAGTTCTTC
NA	TRBV7-3	many	TRBJ2-1	CASSMELVTQNNEQFF	TGTGCCAGCAGCATGGAACTAGTTACTCAGAACAATGAGCAGTTCTTC
TRBD1	TRBV4-2	NA	TRBJ2-1	CASSPGTVRSSYNEQFF	TGTGCCAGCAGCCCCGGGACAGTCCGCAGCTCCTACAATGAGCAGTTCTTC
NA	TRBV12-3/TRBV12-4	NA	TRBJ2-1	CASSGRISSYNEQFF	TGTGCCAGCAGTGGGAGGATAAGCTCCTACAATGAGCAGTTCTTC
NA	TRBV20-1	NA	TRBJ1-6	CSAKSQGVNSPLHF	TGCAGTGCTAAGAGTCAGGGAGTTAATTCACCCCTCCACTTT
NA	TRBV25-1	NA	TRBJ2-2	CASLFTGELFF	TGTGCCAGTCTTTTTACCGGGGAGCTGTTTTTT
TRBD1	TRBV28	few	TRBJ1-2	CASSSLFGQESTRYTF	TGTGCCAGCAGTTCCCTCTTCGGACAGGAAAGTACGCGCTACACCTTC
NA	TRBV6-2/TRBV6-3	few	TRBJ2-1	CASTSSYNEQFF	TGTGCCAGCACTAGCTCCTACAATGAGCAGTTCTTC
TRBD1	TRBV6-5	NA	TRBJ1-2	CASSYTGTGGYYGYTF	TGTGCCAGCAGTTACACAGGGACAGGGGGATACTATGGCTACACCTTC
NA	TRBV28	few	TRBJ2-7	CASSFTPVYEQYF	TGTGCCAGCAGTTTCACCCCTGTCTACGAGCAGTACTTC
NA	TRBV19	NA	TRBJ2-4	CASSIIQGQSGKNIQYF	TGTGCCAGTAGTATAATCCAGGGGCAGTCAGGCAAAAACATTCAGTACTTC
NA	TRBV5-1	NA	TRBJ1-4	CASSPHEKLFF	TGCGCCAGCAGCCCTCACGAAAAACTGTTTTTT
TRBD2	TRBV7-9	NA	TRBJ2-6	CASSFGGYGANVLTF	TGTGCCAGCAGCTTCGGGGGGTATGGGGCCAACGTCCTGACTTTC
NA	TRBV6-5	NA	TRBJ1-6	CASSHQLGVNSPLHF	TGTGCCAGCAGTCACCAACTTGGGGTGAATTCACCCCTCCACTTT
TRBD1	TRBV6-2/TRBV6-3	NA	TRBJ2-1	CASSFPGQASYNEQFF	TGTGCCAGCAGTTTCCCCGGACAGGCCTCCTACAATGAGCAGTTCTTC
NA	TRBV28	NA	TRBJ2-3	CASSSPSKAAGIQGTQYF	TGTGCCAGCAGTTCTCCCTCAAAGGCGGCCGGCATCCAGGGTACGCAGTATTTT
NA	TRBV7-9	NA	TRBJ2-7	CASTNDGYELYF	TGTGCCAGCACCAACGATGGCTACGAGCTGTACTTC
NA	TRBV5-5	NA	TRBJ2-7	CASSDYIGTSSYEQYF	TGTGCCAGCAGCGACTATATAGGGACAAGTTCCTACGAGCAGTACTTC
NA	TRBV9	NA	TRBJ2-2	CASSVEPVGELFF	TGTGCCAGCAGCGTAGAGCCCGTCGGGGAGCTGTTTTTT
NA	TRBV12-3/TRBV12-4	few	TRBJ2-2	CASSALGGGELFF	TGTGCCAGCAGTGCCCTAGGCGGCGGGGAGCTGTTTTTT
TRBD1	TRBV7-8	NA	TRBJ2-7	CASSLRRRDRARYF	TGTGCCAGCAGCTTGCGACGCCGGGACAGGGCCAGGTACTTC
TRBD2	TRBV29-1	few	TRBJ2-7	CSVDLILAGGRYEQYF	TGCAGCGTTGATCTTATCCTAGCGGGAGGACGGTACGAGCAGTACTTC
TRBD1	TRBV27	NA	TRBJ1-1	CASSQTWTGTNTEAFF	TGTGCCAGCAGTCAAACCTGGACAGGGACGAACACTGAAGCTTTCTTT
TRBD2	TRBV5-1	NA	TRBJ2-1	CASRSSGGARDEQFF	TGCGCCAGCAGATCTAGCGGGGGGGCGCGGGATGAGCAGTTCTTC
TRBD2	TRBV20-1	NA	TRBJ2-1	CSAYSGGISNEQFF	TGCAGTGCTTATAGCGGGGGAATCAGTAATGAGCAGTTCTTC
NA	TRBV6-5	few	TRBJ2-3	CASSYQGRNTDTQYF	TGTGCCAGCAGTTACCAGGGGAGGAACACAGATACGCAGTATTTT
NA	TRBV3-1	NA	TRBJ2-5	CASSGAQGEETQYF	TGTGCCAGCAGTGGGGCACAGGGCGAGGAGACCCAGTACTTC
NA	TRBV2	NA	TRBJ2-7	CASSHQSAYEQYF	TGTGCCAGCAGCCACCAGAGCGCCTACGAGCAGTACTTC
TRBD2	TRBV29-1	NA	TRBJ2-5	CSVDPGTSGRETQYF	TGCAGCGTTGACCCCGGGACTAGCGGGCGGGAGACCCAGTACTTC
NA	TRBV5-1	few	TRBJ2-5	CASSIGTLETQYF	TGCGCCAGCAGCATTGGGACATTGGAGACCCAGTACTTC
NA	TRBV4-2	NA	TRBJ2-2	CASSRKGTANTGELFF	TGTGCCAGCAGCCGTAAAGGGACCGCGAACACCGGGGAGCTGTTTTTT
NA	TRBV6-1	NA	TRBJ2-1	CACGSRGSSYNEQFF	TGTGCCTGCGGGTCGCGAGGAAGCTCCTACAATGAGCAGTTCTTC
NA	TRBV28	few	TRBJ1-5	CASSRQGYSNQPQHF	TGTGCCAGCAGTCGACAAGGGTATAGCAATCAGCCCCAGCATTTT
TRBD2	TRBV20-1	few	TRBJ2-1	CSARGLQKRLAERYNEQFF	TGCAGTGCTAGAGGGTTACAAAAAAGACTAGCGGAGCGATACAATGAGCAGTTCTTC
NA	TRBV7-6	NA	TRBJ2-5	CASSYSTGLETQYF	TGTGCCAGCAGCTACTCCACCGGGTTGGAGACCCAGTACTTC
NA	TRBV7-6	few	TRBJ2-7	CASSSGRTSGWEQYF	TGTGCCAGCAGCTCGGGACGGACAAGCGGTTGGGAGCAGTACTTC
NA	TRBV7-9	few	TRBJ2-3	CASSLGGIFTDTQYF	TGTGCCAGCAGCTTAGGTGGAATCTTCACAGATACGCAGTATTTT
NA	TRBV7-2	NA	TRBJ2-2	CASRGPQNTGELFF	TGTGCCAGCAGGGGACCCCAGAACACCGGGGAGCTGTTTTTT
TRBD1	TRBV5-5	NA	TRBJ2-7	CASSSEQGGYEQYF	TGTGCCAGCAGCTCCGAACAGGGGGGTTACGAGCAGTACTTC
NA	TRBV10-2	few	TRBJ2-3	CASSESVFGLGEYF	TGCGCCAGCAGTGAGTCAGTATTTGGACTGGGGGAGTATTTT
NA	TRBV10-3	few	TRBJ1-5	CATGHNNQPQHF	TGTGCCACCGGACATAACAATCAGCCCCAGCATTTT
NA	TRBV14	NA	TRBJ2-7	CASSHLLGGHEQYF	TGTGCCAGCAGCCACTTATTAGGAGGCCACGAGCAGTACTTC
NA	TRBV5-1	NA	TRBJ2-6	CASSLRTNSGANVLTF	TGCGCCAGCAGCTTAAGGACCAACTCTGGGGCCAACGTCCTGACTTTC
TRBD2	TRBV7-6	NA	TRBJ2-1	CASSLWRGDNEQFF	TGTGCCAGCAGCTTATGGCGGGGGGACAATGAGCAGTTCTTC
NA	TRBV6-5	many	TRBJ1-1	CASSYSSASNTEAFF	TGTGCCAGCAGTTACTCTTCGGCCTCGAACACTGAAGCTTTCTTT